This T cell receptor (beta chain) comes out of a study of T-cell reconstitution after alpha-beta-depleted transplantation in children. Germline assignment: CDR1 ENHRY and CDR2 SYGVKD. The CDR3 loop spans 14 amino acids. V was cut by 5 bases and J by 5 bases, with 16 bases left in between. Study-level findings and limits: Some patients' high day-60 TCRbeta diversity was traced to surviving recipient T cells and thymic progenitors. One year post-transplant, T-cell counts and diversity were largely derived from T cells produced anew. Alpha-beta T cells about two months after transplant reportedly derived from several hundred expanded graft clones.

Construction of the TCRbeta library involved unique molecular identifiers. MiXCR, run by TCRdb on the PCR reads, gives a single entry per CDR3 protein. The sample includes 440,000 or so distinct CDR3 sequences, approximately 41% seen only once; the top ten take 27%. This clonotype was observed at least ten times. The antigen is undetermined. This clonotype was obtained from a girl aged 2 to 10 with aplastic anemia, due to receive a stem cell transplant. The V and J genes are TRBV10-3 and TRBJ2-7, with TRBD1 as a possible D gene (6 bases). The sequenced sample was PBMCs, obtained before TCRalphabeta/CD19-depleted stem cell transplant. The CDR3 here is CAISPGQGSDEQYF. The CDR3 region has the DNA TGTGCCATCAGTCCGGGACAAGGGTCGGACGAGCAGTACTTC.